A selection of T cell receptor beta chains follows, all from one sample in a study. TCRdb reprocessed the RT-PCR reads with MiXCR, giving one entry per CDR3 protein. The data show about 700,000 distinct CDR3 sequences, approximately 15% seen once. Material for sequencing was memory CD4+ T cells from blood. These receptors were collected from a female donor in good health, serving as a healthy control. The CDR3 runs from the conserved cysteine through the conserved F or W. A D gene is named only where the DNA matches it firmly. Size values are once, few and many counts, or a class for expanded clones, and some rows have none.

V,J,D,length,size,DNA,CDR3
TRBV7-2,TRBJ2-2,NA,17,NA,TGTGCCAGCAGCCCACACCGCGACAGCGAGTACTCCGGGGAGCTGTTTTTT,CASSPHRDSEYSGELFF
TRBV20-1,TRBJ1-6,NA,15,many,TGCAGTGCTAGAGAGTGGGGGGCGCATAATTCACCCCTCCACTTT,CSAREWGAHNSPLHF
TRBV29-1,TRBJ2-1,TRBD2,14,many,TGCAGCGGGACGACTAGCGGGAGCGTTAATGAGCAGTTCTTC,CSGTTSGSVNEQFF
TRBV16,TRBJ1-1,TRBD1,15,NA,TGTGCCAGCAGCCAAGACAGGGGGATGTGGACTGAAGCTTTCTTT,CASSQDRGMWTEAFF
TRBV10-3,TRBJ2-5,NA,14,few,TGTGCCACCGGAGGGGGAGGGGGACAAGAGACCCAGTACTTC,CATGGGGGQETQYF
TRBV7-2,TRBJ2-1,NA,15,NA,TGTGCCAGCAGCTTAGGCCTAAAGAACCACAATGAGCAGTTCTTC,CASSLGLKNHNEQFF
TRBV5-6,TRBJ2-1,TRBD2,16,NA,TGTGCCAGCAGCTCCTGGGGGCGGGAGGGCCGAAATGAGCAGTTCTTC,CASSSWGREGRNEQFF
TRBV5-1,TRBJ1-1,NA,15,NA,TGCGCCAGCAGCTACCAGGACATAATGAACACTGAAGCTTTCTTT,CASSYQDIMNTEAFF
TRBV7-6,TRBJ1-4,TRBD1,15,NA,TGTGCCAGCAGCTTAACAGGGGGCTTTAGGGAAAAACTGTTTTTT,CASSLTGGFREKLFF
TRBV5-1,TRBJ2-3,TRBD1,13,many,TGCGCCAGCGCGACAGGGGGCACAGATACGCAGTATTTT,CASATGGTDTQYF
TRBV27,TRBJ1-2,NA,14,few,TGTGCCAGCAGTTTATCGAGGGCCCAACATGGCTACACCTTC,CASSLSRAQHGYTF
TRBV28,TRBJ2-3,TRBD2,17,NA,TGTGCCAGCAGCCGAATTGCTAGCGGGAGGGTTGCAGATACGCAGTATTTT,CASSRIASGRVADTQYF
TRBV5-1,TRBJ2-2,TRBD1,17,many,TGCGCCAGCAGCCTTGGTGGCGGGACAGGGGACACCGGGGAGCTGTTTTTT,CASSLGGGTGDTGELFF
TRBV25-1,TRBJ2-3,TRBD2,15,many,TGTGCCAGCAGTGATAAGCGGGAGGGCACAGATACGCAGTATTTT,CASSDKREGTDTQYF
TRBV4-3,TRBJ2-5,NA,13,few,TGCGCCAGCAGCCAAGACGGGGAAGGGACCCAGTACTTC,CASSQDGEGTQYF
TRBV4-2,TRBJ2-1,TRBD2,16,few,TGTGCCAGCAGCCAGGGGAGCGGGAGAACCTACAATGAGCAGTTCTTC,CASSQGSGRTYNEQFF
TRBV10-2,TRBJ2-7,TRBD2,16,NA,TGCGCCAGCAGATTGCGGGGTTCGGCGGGAGTGGGCGAGCAGTACTTC,CASRLRGSAGVGEQYF
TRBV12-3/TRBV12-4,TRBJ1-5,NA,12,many,TGTGCCAGCACATCGTCTAATCAGCCCCAGCATTTT,CASTSSNQPQHF
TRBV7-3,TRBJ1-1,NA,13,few,TGTGCCAGCAGCCAGGACCAGAACACTGAAGCTTTCTTT,CASSQDQNTEAFF
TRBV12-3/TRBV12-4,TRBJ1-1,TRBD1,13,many,TGTGCCAGCAGTCCCGGGACAGCTAATGAAGCTTTCTTT,CASSPGTANEAFF
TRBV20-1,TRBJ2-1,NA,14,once,TGCAGTGCTAGAGCGTTGAAGGGTTGGAAGGAGCAGTTCTTC,CSARALKGWKEQFF
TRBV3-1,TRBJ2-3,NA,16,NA,TGTGCCAGCAGCCAAGGAGGGTTCCGGACCACAGATACGCAGTATTTT,CASSQGGFRTTDTQYF
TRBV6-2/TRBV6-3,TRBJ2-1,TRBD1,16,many,TGTGCCAGCAGTTACCCAATGACAGGGTACGACAATGAGCAGTTCTTC,CASSYPMTGYDNEQFF
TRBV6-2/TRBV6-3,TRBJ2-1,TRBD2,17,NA,TGTGCCAGCAGGGGGCCTAGCGGGAGGGTCTCCTACAATGAGCAGTTCTTC,CASRGPSGRVSYNEQFF
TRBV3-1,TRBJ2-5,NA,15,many,TGTGCCAGCAGCCAAGGGATAGCGGCGGAAGAGACCCAGTACTTC,CASSQGIAAEETQYF
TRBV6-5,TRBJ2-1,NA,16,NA,TGTGCCAGCAGTTATAATGGGCGGGGAGTGGGATATGAGCAGTTCTTC,CASSYNGRGVGYEQFF
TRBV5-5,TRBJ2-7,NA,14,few,TGTGCCAGCAGCTATATGAAGAGCTCCTACGAGCAGTACTTC,CASSYMKSSYEQYF
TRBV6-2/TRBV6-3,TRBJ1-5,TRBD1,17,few,TGTGCCAGCAGAGCCCCCGGGACAGGGACTCGAAGTCAGCCCCAGCATTTT,CASRAPGTGTRSQPQHF
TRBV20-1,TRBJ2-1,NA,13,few,TGCAGTGCTAGGATTTCGTTCCTCAATGAGCAGTTCTTC,CSARISFLNEQFF
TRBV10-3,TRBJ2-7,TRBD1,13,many,TGTGCCATCACCCGGACAGGGGAATACGAGCAGTACTTC,CAITRTGEYEQYF
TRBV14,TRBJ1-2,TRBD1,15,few,TGTGCCAGCAGCCAAGACCTCAGGGGGAACTATGGCTACACCTTC,CASSQDLRGNYGYTF
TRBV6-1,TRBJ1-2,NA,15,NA,TGTGCCAGCAGCCATGACCCGGACACCTTCGCTGGCTACACCTTC,CASSHDPDTFAGYTF
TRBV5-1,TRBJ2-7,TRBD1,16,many,TGCGCCAGCAGCTTGGCCGCGGGACAGGGAGCCTACGAGCAGTACTTC,CASSLAAGQGAYEQYF
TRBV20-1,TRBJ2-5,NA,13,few,TGCAGTGCTACCGGTGTCCTCAAAGAGACCCAGTACTTC,CSATGVLKETQYF
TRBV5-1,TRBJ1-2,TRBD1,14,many,TGCGCCAGCAGCGACACAGGGGGTAACTATGGCTACACCTTC,CASSDTGGNYGYTF
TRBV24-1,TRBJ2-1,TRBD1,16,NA,TGTGCCACCAGTGCCGCCCCCGGGACAGTCTCCAATGAGCAGTTCTTC,CATSAAPGTVSNEQFF